The 25 T cell receptor beta chains given below trace back to one sample, sequenced in a study of vaccination effects on CD4 cells after COVID-19. These TCRs are of unknown antigen specificity. Produced via immunoSEQ multiplex PCR; TCRdb's table is partial and in-frame only. The table lists some 79,000 clones, roughly 74% of them singletons. Pools of viral peptides were used by the ViraFEST assay to expand antigen-specific CD4+ T cells ahead of sequencing. Investigators separated out CD4+ T cells once approximately 11 days of culture had passed. The sequences come from CD4+ T cells from PBMCs cultured with HCoV-229E spike peptides, collected before COVID-19 vaccination. The source is a human donor who received a COVID-19 vaccine.

V gene TRBV6-5 combines with J gene TRBJ1-1; 7 nucleotides align to TRBD1. Germline-derived CDR1 and CDR2 are MNHEY and SVGAGI. The V segment lost 9 bases and the J segment 7 bases; nucleotides outside the gene matches: 8. The CDR3 is made up of 12 amino acids. CDR3 nucleotides: TGTGCCAGTAACGCAGGGGGGGGTGAAGCTTTCTTT. Encoded protein: CASNAGGGEAFF.

This chain uses TRBV2 with TRBJ2-7; possible D gene TRBD1, 6 bases. Germline values: CDR1 SNHLY, CDR2 FYNNEI. The CDR3 length is 15 residues. The ends were cut back, 4 bases at V and 8 bases at J, with 21 bases in the middle. CDR3 loop: CASSAEALTGTQQYV. The CDR3 DNA reads TGTGCCAGCAGTGCAGAAGCCCTCACAGGGACGCAGCAGTACGTC.

The CDR3 coding sequence is TGTGCCAGCAGAGGGACAGGGGGCGACTATGGCTACACCTTC. Translated, it gives CASRGTGGDYGYTF. This rearrangement joins TRBV6-5 to TRBJ1-2, with TRBD1 matching over 12 bases. The CDR3 has 14 amino acids. The J segment lost 3 bases and the V segment lost 6 bases, leaving 2 bases of the junction unmatched. The germline gives CDR1 MNHEY, CDR2 SVGAGI.

V is TRBV3-1 (or the pseudogene TRBV3-2) and J is TRBJ2-4; weak D call: TRBD2 (5 bases). The germline gives CDR1 LGHDT, CDR2 YNNKEL (reference sequence). CDR3 size: 15 residues. V was clipped by 1 base and J by 1 base, with 8 bases between them. Here the CDR3 reads CASSQAGGAKNIQYF. CDR3 DNA sequence: TGTGCCAGCAGCCAAGCGGGCGGGGCCAAAAACATTCAGTACTTC.

The genes are TRBV6-5 and TRBJ2-7; D may be TRBD1 or TRBD2 (5 bases each). Per the germline V gene, CDR1 is MNHEY and CDR2 is SVGAGI. CDR3 length equals 14 residues. V dropped 6 bases and J dropped 6 bases, with 18 bases sitting between them. CDR3 amino acids: CASRAAGDDSEQYV. The CDR3 nucleotides are TGTGCCAGCAGGGCCGCCGGGGACGACAGCGAGCAGTACGTC.

V is TRBV3-1 (or the pseudogene TRBV3-2) and J is TRBJ2-3, with D unclear. Germline-derived CDR1 and CDR2 are LGHDT and YNNKEL (reference sequence). The ends were cut back, 3 bases at V and 2 bases at J, with 12 bases in the middle. This CDR3 spans 15 amino acids. CDR3 DNA: TGTGCCAGCAGCCATTGGCGGCAGAACACAGATACGCAGTATTTT. This translates into CASSHWRQNTDTQYF.

Only a few counts were recorded for this clone. This sequence joins TRBV7-9 and TRBJ1-5; D gene uncertain. The CDR3 totals 15 residues. V was trimmed by 4 bases and J by 4 bases, leaving 14 bases between them. Germline CDR1 and CDR2: SEHNR and FQNEAQ (reference sequence). CDR3 nucleotides: TGTGCCAGCAGCTCAGGAGGACGGTTGAATCAGCCCCAGCATTTT. It codes for CASSSGGRLNQPQHF.

This sequence joins TRBV10-3 and TRBJ2-5; D may be TRBD2 (7 bases). Looked up from germline, CDR1 is ENHRY and CDR2 is SYGVKD. Trimming pared 8 bases from V and 4 bases from J, leaving 17 bases between. CDR3 length: 14 amino acids. The DNA of the CDR3 is TGTGCCATCGCACCCGGGGGCGGGGGAGAGACCCAGTACTTC. It is translated as CAIAPGGGGETQYF.

V gene TRBV5-6 combines with J gene TRBJ2-1; D is uncertain. V was trimmed by 6 bases and J by 0 bases, leaving 4 bases between them. Germline CDR1 reads SGHDT; CDR2 reads YYEEEE. The CDR3 totals 12 residues. The CDR3 loop reads CASTFSYNEQFF. CDR3 nucleotide sequence: TGTGCCAGCACCTTCTCCTACAATGAGCAGTTCTTC. Full variable domain (remainder filled in from reference TRBV5-6 and TRBJ2-1): DAGVTQSPTHLIKTRGQQVTLRCSPKSGHDTVSWYQQALGQGPQFIFQYYEEEERQRGNFPDRFSGHQFPNYSSELNVNALLLGDSALYLCASTFSYNEQFFGPGTRLTVL.

This clone turned up a few times. The V call is TRBV5-1, the J call TRBJ2-5; D remains unclear. CDR3 length: 12 residues. The V end was cut by 0 bases, the J end by 5 bases, with 5 bases between. Germline V gene lookup returns CDR1 SGHRS and CDR2 YFSETQ. DNA of the CDR3: TGCGCCAGCAGCTTGGGGTGGGAGACCCAGTACTTC. It specifies CASSLGWETQYF.

CDR3 sequence: CASTLQGGSNSPLHF. The CDR3 nucleotides are TGTGCCAGCACCCTTCAAGGGGGAAGTAATTCACCCCTCCACTTT. This chain joins TRBV6-5 and TRBJ1-6; possible D gene TRBD1, 6 bases. The CDR3 sequence is 15 residues long. Trimming pared 7 bases from V and 6 bases from J, leaving 16 bases between. Per germline, CDR1 MNHEY and CDR2 SVGAGI.

V usage is TRBV18 and J usage is TRBJ2-5; TRBD2 matches 9 bases. The CDR3 consists of 15 residues. Looked up from germline, CDR1 is KGHSH and CDR2 is LQKENI. The trim removed 1 base at V and 4 bases at J, leaving 4 bases unmatched. The CDR3 DNA follows: TGTGCCAGCTCACCACTAGCGGGGGCGGTAGAGACCCAGTACTTC. This sequence encodes CASSPLAGAVETQYF.

The gene calls are TRBV29-1 and TRBJ2-3; D not resolved. Deletions cut 4 bases from V and 0 bases from J, with 14 bases between. This CDR3 is 15 amino acids long. Germline V gives CDR1 SQVTM, CDR2 ANQGSEA. The CDR3 here is CSVGLVAFSTDTQYF. The CDR3 coding sequence is TGCAGCGTTGGTTTGGTAGCCTTTAGCACAGATACGCAGTATTTT.

This chain connects TRBV10-3 to TRBJ2-3, with TRBD2 matching over 11 bases. Germline V gene sequence: CDR1 ENHRY, CDR2 SYGVKD. This CDR3 contains 15 residues. V lost 6 bases to trimming and J lost 1 base; unmatched junction nucleotides: 3. As DNA, the CDR3 is TGTGCCATCAGCGCGACTAGCGGGGGCACAGATACGCAGTATTTT. Translation: CAISATSGGTDTQYF.

The chain links TRBV5-1 to TRBJ2-2; no reliable D call. This CDR3 has 13 amino acids. The germline CDR1 and CDR2 sequences are SGHRS and YFSETQ. Between the trimmed V and J ends, which lost 0 bases and 6 bases, there was a span of 6 bases. In DNA form, the CDR3 reads TGCGCCAGCAGCTTGGTCGTTGCCGGGGAGCTGTTTTTT. Translated, it gives CASSLVVAGELFF.

The chain recombines TRBV2 with TRBJ1-6, with D uncertain. This CDR3 spans 13 amino acids. V lost 8 bases to trimming and J lost 7 bases, with 12 bases between them. Germline V lookup: CDR1 SNHLY, CDR2 FYNNEI. The CDR3 loop is CASEPEANSPLHF. CDR3 bases: TGTGCCAGCGAACCTGAGGCCAATTCACCCCTCCACTTT.

The chain employs TRBV18 and TRBJ1-1; D uncertain. The CDR3 covers 13 residues. Trimming stripped 3 bases from V and 8 bases from J, with 13 bases between. In germline, CDR1 is KGHSH, CDR2 LQKENI. The CDR3 DNA is TGTGCCAGCTCACCGGGGAGGGCTCGCGAAGCTTTCTTT. Its protein product is CASSPGRAREAFF.

This chain connects TRBV6-5 to TRBJ1-2; D is unclear. V was pared by 6 bases and J by 4 bases, with 12 bases between. The CDR3 length is 13 residues. CDR1 and CDR2 (germline): MNHEY, SVGAGI. The CDR3 nucleotides read TGTGCCAGCAGGCGAGGGAACAGCTATGGCTACACCTTC. Protein: CASRRGNSYGYTF.

This sequence joins TRBV7-8 and TRBJ2-1, with D possibly being TRBD1 (5 bases). V was shortened by 3 bases and J by 7 bases, with 7 bases between the two germline ends. Germline V gives CDR1 SGHVS, CDR2 FQNEAQ. This CDR3 is 12 amino acids long. The CDR3 DNA reads TGTGCCAGCAGCTTCCCAGGGAATGAGCAGTTCTTC. Translation: CASSFPGNEQFF.

The chain has TRBV7-2 and TRBJ1-1, with 7 bases fitting TRBD1. Germline CDR1 reads SGHTA; CDR2 reads FQGNSA. CDR3 length: 16 amino acids. Trimming cost V 5 bases and J 6 bases; bases outside gene matches: 15. The CDR3 here is CASSPWRGDSRPEAFF. For the CDR3, the DNA is TGTGCCAGCAGCCCCTGGAGGGGGGACAGCAGGCCTGAAGCTTTCTTT.

The V call is TRBV18, the J call TRBJ2-5, with unresolved D. The CDR3 has 13 amino acids. Looked up from germline, CDR1 is KGHSH and CDR2 is LQKENI. Trimming shortened V by 2 bases and J by 4 bases, and 8 bases separated the two germline ends. CDR3 DNA: TGTGCCAGCTCACCAAATTGGGGAGAGACCCAGTACTTC. Translation gives CASSPNWGETQYF.

This clone was counted once. The chain recombines TRBV12-5 with TRBJ1-4, with D perhaps TRBD1 (5 bases). Between the trimmed V and J ends, which lost 1 base and 0 bases, there was a span of 21 bases. The CDR3 runs 20 residues. CDR1 is LGHNT, CDR2 FRNRAP, per germline. The CDR3 sequence is CASGLDYRDSRVATNEKLFF. In nucleotides, the CDR3 is TGTGCTAGTGGTTTGGATTACCGGGACTCGCGCGTTGCAACTAATGAAAAACTGTTTTTT. Full variable domain (missing parts from reference TRBV12-5 and TRBJ1-4): DARVTQTPRHKVTEMGQEVTMRCQPILGHNTVFWYRQTMMQGLELLAYFRNRAPLDDSGMPKDRFSAEMPDATLATLKIQPSEPRDSAVYFCASGLDYRDSRVATNEKLFFGSGTQLSVL.

The chain employs TRBV6-5 and TRBJ1-2; a possible D gene is TRBD1 (5 bases). CDR1 is MNHEY, CDR2 SVGAGI, per germline. V was pared by 7 bases and J by 0 bases, with 12 bases between. The CDR3 totals 14 residues. CDR3 nucleotide sequence: TGTGCCAGCACGGGGGTACAAACTAACTATGGCTACACCTTC. Translation gives CASTGVQTNYGYTF.

This chain connects TRBV2 to TRBJ2-3; TRBD1 matches 8 bases. The ends lost 10 bases at V and 0 bases at J; junction bases unmatched: 12. CDR1 SNHLY and CDR2 FYNNEI come from the germline V gene. This CDR3 is built from 16 residues. CDR3 region: CANLPPGQASTDTQYF. CDR3 nucleotide sequence: TGTGCCAACTTACCGCCGGGACAGGCAAGCACAGATACGCAGTATTTT.

This clone was counted only a few times. This rearrangement joins TRBV30 to TRBJ2-3; D gene uncertain. The V and J ends lost 5 bases and 6 bases respectively, with 12 bases between them. Germline CDR1 GTSNPN, CDR2 SVGIG (reference sequence). CDR3 length: 12 residues. The DNA of the CDR3 is TGTGCCTGGGGAGATCTAGTGGATACGCAGTATTTT. Translating gives CAWGDLVDTQYF.